These 17 T cell receptor beta chains came from one sample sequenced in a study of blood T cell repertoires in COVID-19. Profiled with immunoSEQ multiplex PCR; TCRdb holds only in-frame clones, not every one. This sample carries 110,000 or so clones, more than 70% of them seen once, and the ten largest clones take 7.5% to 9.5%. Sequenced sample: peripheral blood. These receptors were taken from a woman aged 65 to 85 who had recovered from COVID-19.

V is TRBV28 and J is TRBJ1-5; 8 positions match TRBD1. Germline loops: CDR1 MDHEN, CDR2 SYDVKM. The V segment lost 6 bases and the J segment 4 bases; nucleotides outside the gene matches: 8. This CDR3 has 15 residues. CDR3 nucleotide sequence: TGTGCCAGCAGGCCCTGGACAGGGAGGAATCAGCCCCAGCATTTT. It encodes CASRPWTGRNQPQHF.

Only a few counts were recorded for this clone. The J gene is TRBJ1-2, the V gene TRBV2; D is perhaps TRBD1 (5 bases). V dropped 4 bases and J dropped 9 bases, with 21 bases sitting between them. This CDR3 has 15 residues. Per the germline V gene, CDR1 is SNHLY and CDR2 is FYNNEI. CDR3: CASSGRQPLDWSYTF. The CDR3 nucleotides read TGTGCCAGCAGTGGACGACAGCCGCTGGATTGGAGCTACACCTTC.

The gene calls are TRBV23-1 and TRBJ2-1, with D unresolved. TRBV23-1 is annotated as an ORF whose role is uncertain. Trimming took off 2 bases at V and 1 base at J, with 12 bases between the two ends. There are 16 residues in the CDR3. The CDR3 DNA follows: TGCGCCAGCAGTCAACCAGGTCCTCGGTCCTACAATGAGCAGTTCTTC. This gives the protein CASSQPGPRSYNEQFF.

The chain joins TRBV6-5 to TRBJ2-7, with 9 bases aligning to TRBD1. Germline loops: CDR1 MNHEY, CDR2 SVGAGI. The CDR3 length is 14 residues. Trimming at V came to 10 bases and at J to 1 base, leaving 8 bases not matched to a gene. The CDR3 here is CATRTGTGSYEQYF. CDR3 sequence (DNA): TGTGCCACTAGAACCGGGACAGGGTCCTACGAGCAGTACTTC.

The V call is TRBV13, the J call TRBJ2-7; possibly TRBD2 for D (5 bases). Trimming left V 5 bases short and J 1 base short, with 15 bases between. The length of the CDR3 is 15 residues. Germline V gives CDR1 PRHDT, CDR2 FYEKMQ (reference sequence). The CDR3 loop reads CASSPLAGSSYEQYF. In nucleotides, the CDR3 is TGTGCCAGCAGCCCCCTAGCTGGCTCTTCCTACGAGCAGTACTTC.

The rearrangement links TRBV28 to TRBJ2-5; 8 nucleotides agree with TRBD2. The germline V gene has CDR1 MDHEN and CDR2 SYDVKM. V gave up 5 bases and J gave up 4 bases; unmatched junction bases: 12. The CDR3 contains 16 residues. The CDR3 loop reads CASSGPGLGVRETQYF. The CDR3 nucleotides read TGTGCCAGCAGTGGACCGGGACTAGGGGTACGAGAGACCCAGTACTTC.

This chain links TRBV28 with TRBJ2-5; D ambiguous. Germline assignment: CDR1 MDHEN and CDR2 SYDVKM. There are 14 residues in the CDR3. V was shortened by 3 bases and J by 3 bases, with 11 bases between the two germline ends. CDR3 DNA: TGTGCCAGCAGTTTCTGGGTGGGCAAAGAGACCCAGTACTTC. Translation: CASSFWVGKETQYF.

The J gene is TRBJ2-7, the V gene TRBV6-5; 7 bases fit TRBD1. Unmatched junction bases numbered 9, after V lost 5 bases and J lost 2 bases. Germline assignment: CDR1 MNHEY and CDR2 SVGAGI. This CDR3 has 15 residues. CDR3 in amino acids: CASSPQTTGTYEQYF. The CDR3 DNA is TGTGCCAGCAGTCCCCAGACGACAGGGACCTACGAGCAGTACTTC.

The rearrangement joins TRBV28 to TRBJ1-1; D is possibly TRBD1 (5 bases). The CDR3 contains 12 residues. Deletions cut 6 bases from V and 4 bases from J, with 9 bases between. Per the germline V gene, CDR1 is MDHEN and CDR2 is SYDVKM. This CDR3 is CASRTGGTEAFF. CDR3 coding DNA: TGTGCCAGCAGGACGGGGGGCACTGAAGCTTTCTTT.

This clone was seen only a few times. The chain employs TRBV19 and TRBJ1-3; unclear D gene. The CDR3 consists of 15 residues. The germline V gene has CDR1 LNHDA and CDR2 SQIVND (reference sequence). The V and J ends lost 3 bases and 4 bases respectively, with 13 bases between them. CDR3 sequence: CASSIEARHGNTIYF. Here the CDR3 DNA reads TGTGCCAGTAGTATTGAAGCGAGGCACGGAAACACCATATATTTT.

The V and J genes are TRBV28 and TRBJ1-3; 7 nucleotides agree with TRBD1. The ends lost 5 bases at V and 3 bases at J; junction bases unmatched: 7. The CDR3 has 15 residues. Germline V gives CDR1 MDHEN, CDR2 SYDVKM. The CDR3 DNA sequence: TGTGCCAGCAGTCCCGGACAGGTTTATGGAAACACCATATATTTT. This translates into CASSPGQVYGNTIYF.

The chain is built from TRBV27 and TRBJ2-2, with 7 bases matching TRBD2. V shed 3 bases, J shed 7 bases, and the junction held 2 bases outside the gene matches. In germline, CDR1 is MNHEY, CDR2 SMNVEV (reference sequence). The CDR3 covers 13 residues. The DNA for the CDR3 is TGTGCCAGCAGTTTCTGGGGGGGCGGGGAGCTGTTTTTT. As protein: CASSFWGGGELFF.

The V and J genes are TRBV28 and TRBJ2-4; 8 nucleotides align to TRBD1. This CDR3 contains 13 residues. The germline V gene encodes CDR1 MDHEN and CDR2 SYDVKM. Losses at the gene ends were 8 bases for V and 8 bases for J; bases not matched to a gene: 8. The CDR3 DNA reads TGTGCCAGCGAGGACAGGGTTAGGTACATTCAGTACTTC. Translating gives CASEDRVRYIQYF.

The chain combines TRBV5-6 with TRBJ2-4; maybe TRBD2 (6 bases). CDR3 length equals 13 residues. Germline loops: CDR1 SGHDT, CDR2 YYEEEE. Trimming shortened V by 2 bases and J by 8 bases, and 11 bases separated the two germline ends. The CDR3 reads CASSFRERDIQYF. The DNA for the CDR3 is TGTGCCAGCAGCTTCCGGGAGCGGGACATTCAGTACTTC.

J is TRBJ2-3 and V is TRBV3-1 (or the pseudogene TRBV3-2), with a possible D match to TRBD1 (6 bases). CDR3 length: 15 amino acids. V shed 4 bases and J shed 6 bases, with 17 bases lying between them. Germline CDR1 reads LGHDT; CDR2 reads YNNKEL (reference sequence). The CDR3 sequence: CASSLRAGVADTQYF. The CDR3 nucleotides read TGTGCCAGCAGCCTGCGGGCAGGGGTGGCGGATACGCAGTATTTT.

The chain links TRBV6-2 or TRBV6-3 to TRBJ2-5; D perhaps matches TRBD2 (7 bases). Germline lookup yields CDR1 MNHEY and CDR2 SVGEGT. This CDR3 spans 15 amino acids. V shed 6 bases and J shed 3 bases, with 17 bases lying between them. The CDR3 nucleotides are TGTGCCAGCAGCCGGAAGGGGGGGACCAAAGAGACCCAGTACTTC. It yields the protein CASSRKGGTKETQYF.

This clone was picked up one time. The germline gene is not matched at one end of the junction; a read error may be the cause. Different DNA sequences within this sample yield the same CDR3. The chain employs TRBV11-2 and TRBJ2-7; 12 bases agree with TRBD2. CDR1 is SGHAT and CDR2 is FQNNGV in the germline V gene. The CDR3 has 16 residues. This CDR3 reads CASSLGLAGGQYEQYF. DNA of the CDR3: TGTGCCAGTAGCTTAGGGCTAGCGGGGGGGCAGTACGAGCAGTACTTC.